This T cell receptor (delta chain) derives from a study of Vδ1+ human thymocytes. RNA was extracted from the cells and then reverse transcribed. Pooled V-gene forward primers with one constant-region reverse primer generated the CDR3 amplicons by multiplex PCR. TCRdb ran CATT on the multiplex PCR reads. The data contain around 60,000 delta-chain clones, more than 13% of them singletons. Study-level findings and limits: Highly polyclonal TRG and TRD repertoires with Gaussian CDR3 length distributions appeared in thymus. TRG sequences recurred across donors, whereas TRD sequences stayed essentially private. Despite high sort purity, about 19% of thymic T cell receptor delta sequences were Vdelta2.

Only a few counts were recorded for this clone. What it binds is unknown. V shed 1 base and J 1 base; nucleotides not matched to a gene: 6. Germline CDR1 and CDR2: TSWWSYY and QGS. The CDR3 length is 16 residues. The chain carries TRDV1 and TRDJ1; TRDD3 aligns across 7 bases. This TCR came from a girl less than two years old who had congenital heart surgery. Sequenced: Vdelta1+ gamma-delta thymocytes from the thymus. Subset: FACS-sorted CD3+ TCRalphabeta- TCRVdelta1+ TCRVdelta2- thymocytes. The CDR3 reads CALGERVGGPTDKLIF. CDR3 nucleotides: TGTGCTCTTGGGGAACGAGTTGGGGGACCCACCGATAAACTCATCTTT.